This T cell receptor (beta chain) was sequenced in a study of cytomegalovirus exposure and HLA in healthy donors. Findings and limits, study-wide: Specificity of a few CMV-associated chains for CMV antigens was verified in vitro. Overall, under 200 TCR beta chains were annotated as cytomegalovirus-associated.

This clone was detected a few times. The antigen remains unidentified. Clones were sequenced by immunoSEQ multiplex PCR, and TCRdb holds only the in-frame ones, with some missing. The top ten clones hold about 2.3% of a sample with about 160,000 clones, around four fifths of them seen once. Sequences were obtained from PBMCs. The source is a young man in good health and CMV-seropositive.

As DNA, the CDR3 is TGTGCCAGCAGCCAAAGCCAGGGGGCTCAGGAGCATTTT. Translating gives CASSQSQGAQEHF. This chain uses TRBV11-2 with TRBJ1-5; 8 bases are shared with TRBD1. The CDR3 extends over 13 amino acids. J lost 14 bases, V lost 5 bases, and 11 bases had no gene match. Germline CDR1 and CDR2: SGHAT and FQNNGV.